The sequence of this T cell receptor beta chain was determined in a study of T cells in localized non-small cell lung cancer (dated by TCRdb to about 2020). For the wider study: T cell repertoires of fewer than 250 early-stage NSCLC patients were analyzed, with tumors being compared against uninvolved tumor-adjacent lungs. The cohort comprised approximately 240 treatment-naïve NSCLC patients with resected, localized lung tumors. NSCLC patients had a mean age of around 61 years, and 120 to 150 were male and some 98 female. The study at large found these results: Longer overall survival was associated with higher T cell density in blood, whereas shorter survival was associated with higher clonality in adjacent lung. A median of about 50 of the top 100 tumor clones turned up in the paired uninvolved adjacent lung, and approximately 30 of those clones also ranked among the top 100 of that same adjacent lung. Because the study design was exploratory, TCR variables were selected using unadjusted p-values without false-discovery rate correction. Because multi-region tumor sequencing was not done, intratumor heterogeneity could not be ruled out. The highest T cell clonality was observed in uninvolved tumor-adjacent lung, where clonality exceeded that of tumor, suggesting that antigenic responses were more focused in uninvolved tumor-adjacent lung.

To note about this clone: The specificity of this receptor is unknown. One base away there is no much larger clone; base qualities are not given.

The CDR3 covers 14 residues, taking in both the cysteine and the phenylalanine. Only the CDR3 region is kept as DNA, spanning 42 bases read in frame from base 1. V is cut by 8 bases and J by 1 base, and the space between the germline ends is 14 bases. Via the germline V gene, CDR1 is MNHNS and CDR2 SASEGT. TCR beta CDR3 regions were sequenced from DNA using the immunoSEQ Assay. The paper's data handling went like this. T cell density was computed as TCR beta template counts normalized to usable DNA estimated by amplifying housekeeping genes. Using the preseqR package, richness was estimated by extrapolating to 120,000 templates for tissue samples and 400,000 templates for PBMC samples. Clonality was defined as one minus Pielou's evenness. To identify tissue-enriched TCRs, differential abundance testing was run on productive amino-acid clonotypes with a minimum total count of 5 and an alpha of 0.1. The Jaccard Index and the Morisita Overlap Index were used to measure repertoire overlap between compartments. GLIPH grouped TCR beta CDR3s together with public tetramer-defined viral CDR3s, and a viral motif had to include at least three viral sequences and also show V-gene enrichment. Imported from immuneACCESS, the table was reduced by TCRdb to in-frame sequences with V and J called. These copies leave out some clones; in studies compared against another copy, an unresolved V gene accounts for under half, and the cause of the remainder is not known. V and J calls and clone size are as listed in that table; D and trimming were resolved from the DNA. Across this sample there are tens of thousands of clones, with approximately 88% seen only once. 15% of the sample lies in the top ten.

At diagnosis, peripheral blood, uninvolved tumor-adjacent lung and tumor were collected and stored as a combination of fresh-frozen and FFPE material. For TCR repertoire profiling, blood samples were analyzed as peripheral blood mononuclear cells. This receptor was identified in a man between 40 and 75 years old with stage I squamous cell lung carcinoma. The input for sequencing was peripheral blood, taken before any cancer treatment. The rearranged segments are TRBV6-1 and TRBJ1-1, with TRBD1 perhaps the D gene, on 6 matching bases. The CDR3: CASLAGTTNTEAFF. DNA sequence: TGTGCCAGCCTCGCCGGGACAACGAACACTGAAGCTTTCTTT.